This is a list of T cell receptor beta chains from one sample in a study of T cells after yellow fever vaccination. Via MiXCR, TCRdb re-called the 5' RACE reads, giving one row per CDR3 protein. Counted here are around 330,000 distinct CDR3 sequences, around 4% occurring once; the ten biggest clones make up around 20%. The specimen was PBMCs, collected on the day of the yellow fever booster vaccination. These receptors all stem from a man aged 18-30 years who received the YFV17D yellow fever vaccine. Each CDR3 is given with its conserved first and last residue. The D gene is left open where the match is weak. Clone size is not always given. Where it is, it says once, few, many or a class for expanded clones.

>TRBD1|few|TRBJ2-3|TRBV25-1|17
CASIDRGAGTTADTQYF
TGTGCCAGCATTGACAGGGGGGCCGGGACAACCGCAGATACGCAGTATTTT
>-|-|TRBJ2-2|TRBV4-3|19
CASSQVRAAGDQGTGELFF
TGCGCCAGCAGCCAAGTGAGGGCGGCCGGGGACCAGGGCACCGGGGAGCTGTTTTTT
>-|few|TRBJ1-1|TRBV7-9|15
CASSLARVANTEAFF
TGTGCCAGCAGCTTAGCGCGGGTGGCGAACACTGAAGCTTTCTTT
>-|few|TRBJ2-4|TRBV6-2/TRBV6-3|12
CASSLEFSIQYF
TGTGCCAGCAGTCTGGAGTTCAGCATTCAGTACTTC
>TRBD2|few|TRBJ2-1|TRBV2|14
CASSSLGGGNEQFF
TGTGCCAGCAGTTCCCTTGGGGGGGGGAATGAGCAGTTCTTC
>-|few|TRBJ2-5|TRBV5-6|14
CASSIRQSPETQYF
TGTGCCAGCAGCATTCGGCAGTCTCCGGAGACCCAGTACTTC
>-|-|TRBJ2-5|TRBV30|11
CAWSVTETQYF
TGTGCCTGGAGTGTAACAGAGACCCAGTACTTC
>TRBD1|-|TRBJ2-7|TRBV12-3/TRBV12-4|15
CASSATGTGGYEQYF
TGTGCCAGCAGTGCGACCGGGACAGGGGGCTACGAGCAGTACTTC
>-|few|TRBJ1-2|TRBV18|15
CASSPSSGANYGYTF
TGTGCCAGCTCACCTTCCTCTGGCGCTAACTATGGCTACACCTTC
>TRBD2|many|TRBJ2-5|TRBV3-1|16
CASSQDLTSGGRTQYF
TGTGCCAGCAGCCAAGATCTTACTAGCGGGGGGCGGACCCAGTACTTC
>-|many|TRBJ2-2|TRBV7-6|18
CASSPTAGTFVWAGELFF
TGTGCCAGCAGCCCCACAGCGGGGACATTTGTTTGGGCCGGGGAGCTGTTTTTT
>TRBD1|few|TRBJ2-6|TRBV12-3/TRBV12-4|19
CASSTPEGGGFSGANVLTF
TGTGCCAGCAGTACCCCCGAAGGGGGCGGCTTCTCTGGGGCCAACGTCCTGACTTTC
>-|few|TRBJ1-2|TRBV5-5|15
CASSLGQNSNYGYTF
TGTGCCAGCAGCTTAGGACAGAACTCTAACTATGGCTACACCTTC
>TRBD1|many|TRBJ2-3|TRBV12-3/TRBV12-4|14
CASSLSGGRDTQYF
TGTGCCAGCAGTTTATCAGGGGGCAGAGATACGCAGTATTTT
>-|few|TRBJ1-5|TRBV10-3|15
CAISSNGTRDQPQHF
TGTGCCATCAGTTCAAACGGGACGCGGGATCAGCCCCAGCATTTT
>-|many|TRBJ2-5|TRBV5-1|19
CASSLADGGRPADQETQYF
TGCGCCAGCAGCTTGGCGGACGGCGGACGACCTGCCGATCAAGAGACCCAGTACTTC
>TRBD2|many|TRBJ2-2|TRBV4-3|15
CASSLKRGNTGELFF
TGCGCCAGCAGCCTAAAGCGGGGGAACACCGGGGAGCTGTTTTTT
>-|few|TRBJ2-3|TRBV9|14
CASSVEGLTDTQYF
TGTGCCAGCAGCGTAGAGGGTCTAACAGATACGCAGTATTTT
>-|-|TRBJ2-1|TRBV6-5|14
CASSYRDNYNEQFF
TGTGCCAGCAGTTACCGGGACAACTACAATGAGCAGTTCTTC
>-|many|TRBJ1-1|TRBV21-1|14
CASSLQVRGIEAFF
TGTGCCAGCAGCTTACAGGTTCGGGGGATTGAAGCTTTCTTT
>-|many|TRBJ2-6|TRBV29-1|14
CSVTDSSGANVLTF
TGCAGCGTCACTGACAGCTCTGGGGCCAACGTCCTGACTTTC
>TRBD1|-|TRBJ2-7|TRBV5-1|14
CASSPRDRGYEQYF
TGCGCCAGCAGCCCCCGGGACAGGGGCTACGAGCAGTACTTC
>-|few|TRBJ2-5|TRBV20-1|13
CSARDLKAETQYF
TGCAGTGCTCGGGACTTAAAGGCGGAGACCCAGTACTTC
>-|few|TRBJ2-5|TRBV7-9|15
CASSLFSLKQETQYF
TGTGCCAGCAGCTTATTTTCACTGAAACAAGAGACCCAGTACTTC
>TRBD2|many|TRBJ2-1|TRBV29-1|13
CSVAASGTNEQFF
TGCAGCGTTGCGGCTAGCGGGACGAATGAGCAGTTCTTC
>-|many|TRBJ2-3|TRBV5-1|13
CASRVAGMDTQYF
TGCGCCAGCAGAGTGGCGGGGATGGATACGCAGTATTTT
>-|few|TRBJ1-1|TRBV29-1|11
CSVTRNLGAFF
TGCAGCGTTACAAGAAACCTGGGAGCTTTCTTT
>TRBD1|-|TRBJ2-2|TRBV6-5|18
CASSYSGPGQILPGELFF
TGTGCCAGCAGTTACTCGGGACCGGGACAGATTCTTCCCGGGGAGCTGTTTTTT
>TRBD1|many|TRBJ1-4|TRBV20-1|12
CSATRQGEKLFF
TGCAGTGCGACTCGACAGGGTGAAAAACTGTTTTTT
>-|few|TRBJ1-5|TRBV7-2|15
CASSPRFTSNQPQHF
TGTGCCAGCAGCCCCCGTTTCACCTCCAATCAGCCCCAGCATTTT
>-|-|TRBJ2-2|TRBV5-4|14
CASSSGAVTGELFF
TGTGCCAGCAGCTCGGGGGCGGTCACCGGGGAGCTGTTTTTT
>TRBD1|-|TRBJ1-5|TRBV29-1|13
CSVGQGEGKPQHF
TGCAGCGTTGGGCAGGGGGAAGGAAAGCCCCAGCATTTT
>TRBD2|few|TRBJ2-1|TRBV30|15
CAWTSGGGSYNEQFF
TGTGCCTGGACTAGCGGGGGGGGTTCCTACAATGAGCAGTTCTTC
>TRBD2|many|TRBJ2-2|TRBV7-7|15
CASSRTSGATRELFF
TGTGCTAGCAGTCGGACTAGCGGGGCTACCAGGGAGCTGTTTTTT
>-|-|TRBJ2-6|TRBV4-1|18
CASSQDGTPAAGANVLTF
TGCGCCAGCAGCCAAGATGGGACTCCGGCGGCTGGGGCCAACGTCCTGACTTTC
>-|many|TRBJ2-1|TRBV5-1|13
CASGAGVYNEQFF
TGCGCCAGCGGGGCGGGTGTCTACAATGAGCAGTTCTTC
>-|-|TRBJ1-2|TRBV5-8|14
CASSLRQGGYGYTF
TGTGCCAGCAGCTTGAGGCAGGGAGGCTATGGCTACACCTTC
>TRBD2|-|TRBJ2-3|TRBV7-8|17
CASSLGTLAGNTDTQYF
TGTGCCAGCAGCCTGGGGACCCTAGCGGGGAACACAGATACGCAGTATTTT
>-|many|TRBJ2-7|TRBV4-1|15
CASSQSPLGSAEQYF
TGCGCCAGCAGCCAGTCCCCGCTTGGGTCGGCCGAGCAGTACTTC
>TRBD2|few|TRBJ2-1|TRBV4-3|16
CASSLQAGGSYREQFF
TGCGCCAGCAGCCTCCAAGCGGGGGGGTCGTACCGGGAGCAGTTCTTC
>TRBD1|few|TRBJ2-7|TRBV6-2/TRBV6-3|15
CASSYSTGGFDEQYF
TGTGCCAGCAGTTACTCGACAGGGGGCTTCGACGAGCAGTACTTC
>TRBD1|many|TRBJ2-6|TRBV7-2|16
CASRTGGSSGANVLTF
TGTGCCAGCAGGACAGGGGGGAGCTCTGGGGCCAACGTCCTGACTTTC
>-|-|TRBJ2-1|TRBV10-3|14
CAITGPAGNNEQFF
TGTGCCATCACTGGGCCGGCAGGGAACAATGAGCAGTTCTTC
>-|many|TRBJ2-7|TRBV7-6|13
CASSSRATYEQYF
TGTGCCAGCAGCTCAAGGGCGACCTACGAGCAGTACTTC
>-|few|TRBJ2-7|TRBV6-5|15
CASSYNVKGSGEQYF
TGTGCCAGCAGTTACAATGTTAAAGGGTCGGGTGAGCAGTACTTC
>TRBD2|-|TRBJ2-1|TRBV5-1|19
CASSLYGLAGPRAHNEQFF
TGCGCCAGCAGCTTGTACGGCCTAGCGGGGCCCCGAGCCCACAATGAGCAGTTCTTC